This TCR beta chain comes out of a study of tumor and adjacent non-tumor tissue in lung cancer. In the study overall: On average, productive TCRbeta reads reached some 4.2 million per sample. Notes on the study in general: Top 100 clones took a larger repertoire share in normal lung.

As concerns this clonotype: Antigen unknown. At one boundary the junction diverges from the germline segment, which might be a read error.

TCRbeta libraries were built with three rounds of nested PCR, modified from ARM-PCR. MiXCR was run by TCRdb on the multiplex PCR reads, yielding one entry per CDR3 protein. The sample consists of under 140,000 distinct CDR3 sequences, over 70% of them appearing once. The CDR3 runs 17 residues. In germline, CDR1 is MGHRA, CDR2 YSYEKL. The template was RNA from unsorted bulk tissue. V is TRBV4-1 and J is TRBJ2-7, with TRBD2 identical over 7 bases. The sample was lung tumor tissue. This clonotype originated in an older man with non-small cell lung cancer. The CDR3 DNA follows: TGCGCCAACAGCCAACCGATGGGGGGAGGGTTTACCTCCGAGCAGTACTTC. Amino acids: CANSQPMGGGFTSEQYF.